This TCR beta chain was recovered during a study of CD8 T cells in ankylosing spondylitis. Study-wide findings and caveats: Disease-linked clones bore a CD8+ phenotype, appearing relatively rarely in peripheral blood.

TCRdb re-analysed the 5' RACE reads in MiXCR, keeping a single row per CDR3 protein. The sample contains 290,000 or so distinct CDR3 sequences, roughly 20% of which appear only once. V was pared by 8 bases and J by 7 bases, with 11 bases between. The CDR3 covers 12 residues. Concerning this clonotype: The antigen is not known.

The chain recombines TRBV12-3 or TRBV12-4 with TRBJ1-4, with a weak D call TRBD1 (5 bases). The sequenced sample was blood, either unsorted or a sorted T cell fraction (not recorded which). This clonotype was sampled from a female donor with ankylosing spondylitis or in good health (not recorded which). CDR3 in DNA: TGTGCCAGCGTAGGGGTTGGTGAAAAACTGTTTTTT. Its translation is CASVGVGEKLFF.